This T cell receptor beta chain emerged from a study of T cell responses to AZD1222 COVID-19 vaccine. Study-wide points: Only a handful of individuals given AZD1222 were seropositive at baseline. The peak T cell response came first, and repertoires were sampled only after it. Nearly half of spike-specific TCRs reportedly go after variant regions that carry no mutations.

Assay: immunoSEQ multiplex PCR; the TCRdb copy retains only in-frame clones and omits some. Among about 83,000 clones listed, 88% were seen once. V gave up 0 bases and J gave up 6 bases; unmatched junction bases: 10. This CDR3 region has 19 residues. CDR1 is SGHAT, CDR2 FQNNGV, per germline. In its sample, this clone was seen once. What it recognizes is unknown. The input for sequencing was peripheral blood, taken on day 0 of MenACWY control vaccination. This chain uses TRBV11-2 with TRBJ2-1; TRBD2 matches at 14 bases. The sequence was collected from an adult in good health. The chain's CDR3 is CASSLDRLAGGPSLNEQFF. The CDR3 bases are TGTGCCAGCAGCTTAGACCGACTAGCGGGAGGGCCAAGTCTCAATGAGCAGTTCTTC.